This T cell receptor (beta chain) is from a study of T-cell memory formation after mild COVID-19 (dated by TCRdb to about 2021). The study in broad terms: TCR sequence clusters from the two donors were found to be largely donor specific. T-cell clones expanding and contracting after mild COVID-19 in a couple of donors were tracked by longitudinal TCRalpha and TCRbeta repertoire sequencing. The cohort was made up of two young adult volunteers, one female and one male, who were previously healthy. General conclusions and limits of the study: Some responding clones were detected in pre-infection memory, suggesting pre-existing cross-reactive memory T cells joined the SARS-CoV-2 response. Whether the second-wave clones peaking on day 37 were SARS-CoV-2 specific was not confirmed. The study covered only a couple of mild cases, and larger cohorts including severe cases with pre-infection samples were considered necessary. Contracting CD4+ clones were found mainly in CM and EM memory subsets, while CD8+ clones were enriched in EMRA. Balanced CD4/CD8 phenotypes were observed for clones contracting from day 15 to 85, whereas a bias towards CD4+ was observed for a second wave of clones expanding from day 15 to 37.

The CDR3 runs 15 residues from the cysteine to the phenylalanine. Here the CDR3 DNA is all that survives: 45 bases in frame from base 1. V and J are truncated by 3 bases and 0 bases respectively, leaving an intervening sequence of 9 bases. The germline V gene specifies MGHRA as CDR1 and YSYEKL as CDR2. Sequencing instrument: Illumina NovaSeq 6000. cDNA libraries for TCRalpha and TCRbeta were prepared by 5'RACE using constant-segment primers, with sample barcodes and unique molecular identifiers added. RNA was extracted from every sample with Trizol reagent. Libraries were amplified in two PCR steps, with a second sample barcode and Illumina TruSeq adapters added in the second step. Libraries were sequenced on an Illumina NovaSeq with 2 x 150 bp paired-end reads. In the source study's methods: With migec v1.2.7, reads were demultiplexed and then collapsed into UMI-guided consensus sequences. With mixcr v2.1.11, UMI consensuses were aligned to TRA and TRB V and J templates and assembled into clonotypes. Expanded or contracted clonotypes were those called significant by both edgeR and NoisET, with noise models trained on biological replicates. For edgeR calls, the thresholds were a false discovery rate-adjusted p below 0.01 and a log2 fold-change of 1. As an exploratory analysis of dynamics, PCA with hierarchical clustering was applied to max-normalized trajectories of the 1000 most abundant clonotypes. The CD4 or CD8 phenotype of responding clones was assigned using the separately sequenced CD4+ and CD8+ repertoires. TCRdb trimmed the raw reads at Q25, called clones with MiXCR and kept productive beta chains. CDR3 protein sequences are deduplicated, and each keeps its most common genes and DNA. These V and J calls originate from TCRdb's pipeline instead of the authors' own analysis. This sample holds around 300,000 distinct CDR3 sequences; roughly 13% were observed only once. The top ten constitute about a fifth of the sample.

Ficoll-Paque density gradient centrifugation was the method used to isolate PBMCs. This clonotype turned up a few times. Its antigen is currently not known. One base away there is no much larger clone; base qualities are not given. Sample: PBMCs or a T cell subset sorted from them (not recorded which). The sequence derives from a man between 18 and 35 years old who had mild COVID-19 (a few samples of this study predate the infection). The sample titles of this study are shuffled in the database, so cell type and time point are left out; the donor was told from shared clones. This receptor chain uses TRBV4-1 and TRBJ1-5; matching of 6 bases hints at TRBD1 as the D gene. The nucleotide sequence is given as TGCGCCAGCAGCCATAAGGGGGGTAGCAATCAGCCCCAGCATTTT. This codes for CASSHKGGSNQPQHF.